This T cell receptor (beta chain) was obtained from a study of type 1 regulatory T cells. V lost 0 bases, J lost 5 bases, and 12 bases lay in between. CDR1 SGHRS and CDR2 YFSETQ come from the germline V gene. CDR3 length: 15 amino acids. A remark on this clonotype: Its antigen is currently unknown.

TCRdb called the reads again in MiXCR, with one record for every CDR3 protein. The top ten clones hold 1.5% to 2% of a sample with roughly 60,000 distinct CDR3 sequences, 62% of them seen once. The sample was cultured non-Tr1 T cells, either the whole culture or a sorted T cell fraction (not recorded which). The clonotype was recovered from a human donor in good health. The chain is built from TRBV5-1 and TRBJ2-1; the D gene is possibly TRBD1 (5 bases). The CDR3 spells CASSLALTDHNEQFF. As DNA, the CDR3 is TGCGCCAGCAGCTTGGCCCTGACAGACCACAATGAGCAGTTCTTC.